These 32 T cell receptor beta chains were sequenced from one sample in a study of CD8+ T cells in alopecia areata (dated by TCRdb to between 2018 and 2020). Receptor libraries were prepared by the immunoSEQ multiplex PCR assay. RNA was extracted from all samples and reverse transcribed into cDNA as template for TCR sequencing. Held by TCRdb, this immuneACCESS table contains in-frame sequences only and omits some clones. Under half of the omission traces to an unresolved V gene where checked; the cause of the rest is unknown. The sample table shows under 250,000 clones, and around 62% are seen once. Under 0.5% of the sample lies in the top ten. The intended sense of this specimen's time point label: baseline before oral tofacitinib. The source was CD4+ T cells sorted from blood, collected at week 0. These receptors were taken from a human donor with alopecia areata.

In the case of this clone: No conserved phenylalanine or tryptophan ends this CDR3, so it is likely a read error. Because the CDR3's place on the DNA is in doubt, the DNA is left out and the CDR3 is given as listed by TCRdb. The rearrangement links TRBV21-1 to TRBJ2-4; TRBD1 is taken as the D call from the table, unchecked against the DNA. TRBV21-1 is a recognized pseudogene. The CDR3 has 10 amino acids, counting both end residues. The CDR3: CASSKDEQVG.

The chain joins TRBV6-5 to TRBJ1-2; 7 bases align to TRBD1. The CDR3 totals 14 residues. Germline assignment: CDR1 MNHEY and CDR2 SVGAGI. Trimming took 4 bases from V and 9 from J; bases not matched to a gene: 11. CDR3 DNA sequence: TGTGCCAGCAGTTCTCCTGACAGGGACCGACGCTACACCTTC. It yields the protein CASSSPDRDRRYTF.

The chain joins TRBV29-1 to TRBJ1-1, with a weak D call TRBD1 (5 bases). The CDR3 is made up of 12 amino acids. The V end was cut by 4 bases, the J end by 3 bases, with 9 bases between. The V gene's germline CDR1 is SQVTM and CDR2 ANQGSEA. The CDR3 DNA is TGCAGCGTTGGACAGCGCGACACTGAAGCTTTCTTT. Encoded protein: CSVGQRDTEAFF.

The chain is built from TRBV7-2 and TRBJ1-1; D not certain. Germline values: CDR1 SGHTA, CDR2 FQGNSA. The V and J ends lost 0 bases and 1 base respectively, with 3 bases between them. CDR3 length: 13 residues. This chain's CDR3 is CASSLAQNTEAFF. CDR3 bases: TGTGCCAGCAGCTTAGCCCAGAACACTGAAGCTTTCTTT.

This sequence joins TRBV9 and TRBJ2-6; D may be TRBD2 (5 bases). The V end lost 5 bases, the J end lost 4 bases, and 7 bases lay between the germline ends. The germline gives CDR1 SGDLS, CDR2 YYNGEE. This CDR3 spans 13 amino acids. This chain's CDR3 is CASREAGANVLTF. The CDR3 nucleotides are TGTGCCAGCAGGGAGGCGGGGGCCAACGTCCTGACTTTC.

The chain links TRBV5-1 to TRBJ2-3, with D possibly TRBD2 on 5 matching bases. Germline V gives CDR1 SGHRS, CDR2 YFSETQ. CDR3 size: 16 residues. The V and J ends lost 0 bases and 4 bases respectively, with 15 bases between them. CDR3 residues: CASSLDGLAGPDTQYF. CDR3 DNA sequence: TGCGCCAGCAGCTTGGATGGACTGGCTGGTCCAGATACGCAGTATTTT.

V usage is TRBV18 and J usage is TRBJ1-4, with D possibly matching TRBD1 (5 bases). The CDR3 spans 14 residues. CDR1 and CDR2 from the germline V gene are KGHSH and LQKENI. Deletions cut 2 bases from V and 7 bases from J, with 11 bases between. CDR3 sequence reads: CASSPGQGAEKLFF. CDR3 nucleotides: TGTGCCAGCTCACCAGGCCAGGGTGCTGAAAAACTGTTTTTT.

V gene TRBV29-1 combines with J gene TRBJ2-7; weak D call: TRBD1 (5 bases). The CDR3 has 15 residues. The germline CDR1 and CDR2 sequences are SQVTM and ANQGSEA. V gave up 5 bases and J gave up 2 bases, with 19 bases separating them. Here the CDR3 DNA reads TGCAGCGTTTTAAAACTAAGGGGTCGCGCCTACGAGCAGTACTTC. Its translation is CSVLKLRGRAYEQYF.

This chain joins TRBV27 and TRBJ2-7; TRBD1 aligns across 7 bases. Germline CDR1 MNHEY, CDR2 SMNVEV (reference sequence). The CDR3 covers 14 residues. The trim removed 5 bases at V and 4 bases at J, leaving 8 bases unmatched. CDR3 sequence (DNA): TGTGCCAGCAGTGAGGCAGGGGGTCGATACGAGCAGTACTTC. It translates to CASSEAGGRYEQYF.

The chain joins TRBV11-2 to TRBJ1-5, with D unresolved. Germline CDR1 SGHAT, CDR2 FQNNGV. This CDR3 spans 16 amino acids. V lost 5 bases to trimming and J lost 5 bases, with 19 bases between them. The CDR3 coding sequence is TGTGCCAGCAGCACCGGACTGGCTCTGGTCGATCAGCCCCAGCATTTT. This codes for CASSTGLALVDQPQHF.

The chain combines TRBV30 with TRBJ1-2; D gene uncertain. There are 12 residues in the CDR3. V lost 4 bases and J lost 0, with 6 bases in between. Germline assignment: CDR1 GTSNPN and CDR2 SVGIG (reference sequence). The CDR3 nucleotides are TGTGCCTGGACTGCAGCTAACTATGGCTACACCTTC. Amino acids: CAWTAANYGYTF.

The CDR3: CASSSNLAKNIQYF. CDR3 bases: TGCGCCAGCAGTTCGAACCTAGCCAAAAACATTCAGTACTTC. The chain combines TRBV10-2 with TRBJ2-4; D gene uncertain. Germline loops: CDR1 WSHSY, CDR2 SAAADI. CDR3 length: 14 amino acids. Trimming removed 5 bases from V and 0 bases from J, with 8 bases in between.

V and J are TRBV5-1 and TRBJ2-2; D gene unclear. Trimming pared 3 bases from V and 3 bases from J, leaving 3 bases between. Germline assignment: CDR1 SGHRS and CDR2 YFSETQ. CDR3 length: 12 residues. The CDR3 DNA sequence: TGCGCCAGCAGCTCGTACACCGGGGAGCTGTTTTTT. It yields the protein CASSSYTGELFF. The full variable domain, its missing parts supplied by reference TRBV5-1 and TRBJ2-2, is KAGVTQTPRYLIKTRGQQVTLSCSPISGHRSVSWYQQTPGQGLQFLFEYFSETQRNKGNFPGRFSGRQFSNSRSEMNVSTLELGDSALYLCASSSYTGELFFGEGSRLTVL.

CDR3 DNA sequence: TGCAGCGTCTCGGGACTAGCGAGCTACGAGCAGTACTTC. Translated, it gives CSVSGLASYEQYF. The chain carries TRBV29-1 and TRBJ2-7; 10 nucleotides match TRBD2. This CDR3 contains 13 residues. The ends lost 6 bases at V and 3 bases at J; junction bases unmatched: 5. Germline assignment: CDR1 SQVTM and CDR2 ANQGSEA.

The chain joins TRBV10-3 to TRBJ1-1; 8 bases are a match to TRBD1. CDR3 length equals 13 residues. Germline V lookup: CDR1 ENHRY, CDR2 SYGVKD. V shed 6 bases and J 4 bases; nucleotides not matched to a gene: 4. CDR3 amino acids: CAIRDREFTEAFF. CDR3 coding DNA: TGTGCCATCAGGGACAGGGAATTCACTGAAGCTTTCTTT.

This clone was detected a few times. The chain uses TRBV6-5 and TRBJ1-2; TRBD1 matches at 8 bases. Trimming took 4 bases from V and 3 from J; bases not matched to a gene: 10. The CDR3 loop spans 16 amino acids. Per germline, CDR1 MNHEY and CDR2 SVGAGI. DNA for the CDR3: TGTGCCAGCAGTTCCGCCACGACAGGGGCCGACTATGGCTACACCTTC. Its protein is CASSSATTGADYGYTF.

The chain carries TRBV4-1 and TRBJ1-1; D is ambiguous. Germline CDR1 MGHRA, CDR2 YSYEKL. Trimming stripped 3 bases from V and 4 bases from J, with 9 bases between. This CDR3 comprises 13 residues. The CDR3 sequence is CASSQGMRTEAFF. CDR3 DNA sequence: TGCGCCAGCAGCCAGGGTATGCGCACTGAAGCTTTCTTT.

This clone came up a few times. The J gene is TRBJ1-2, the V gene TRBV7-2; TRBD1 is a possible D gene (6 bases). V was pared by 7 bases and J by 2 bases, with 17 bases between. The CDR3 runs 15 residues. CDR1 is SGHTA and CDR2 is FQGNSA in the germline V gene. The CDR3 nucleotides are TGTGCCAGCAAATACGACCGGGGACAAAACTATGGCTACACCTTC. Encoded protein: CASKYDRGQNYGYTF. Variable domain in full (rest from reference TRBV7-2 and TRBJ1-2): GAGVSQSPSNKVTEKGKDVELRCDPISGHTALYWYRQSLGQGLEFLIYFQGNSAPDKSGLPSDRFSAERTGGSVSTLTIQRTQQEDSAVYLCASKYDRGQNYGYTFGSGTRLTVV.

V and J are TRBV10-3 and TRBJ2-1, with TRBD2 matching over 10 bases. CDR1 is ENHRY and CDR2 is SYGVKD in the germline V gene. The V segment lost 11 bases and the J segment 10 bases; nucleotides outside the gene matches: 14. The CDR3 contains 14 residues. In DNA, the CDR3 is TGTGCCGCCTCCGGGACTAGCGTATCTCGGGAGCAGTTCTTC. Translation: CAASGTSVSREQFF.

This sequence joins TRBV15 and TRBJ2-1; D is unresolved. V was shortened by 5 bases and J by 6 bases, with 8 bases between the two germline ends. Germline V CDR1 and CDR2: LNHNV, YYDKDF (reference sequence). This CDR3 is 12 amino acids long. CDR3 nucleotide sequence: TGTGCCACCAGCGGTAACCCCAATGAGCAGTTCTTC. Protein product: CATSGNPNEQFF.

The chain joins TRBV27 to TRBJ2-2; D remains unclear. The germline gives CDR1 MNHEY, CDR2 SMNVEV (reference sequence). Trimming removed 0 bases at V and 8 bases at J, with 7 bases between. CDR3 length equals 13 residues. The CDR3 loop is CASSLSATGELFF. CDR3 nucleotides: TGTGCCAGCAGTTTATCGGCGACAGGGGAGCTGTTTTTT.

The V call is TRBV29-1, the J call TRBJ1-2, with D perhaps TRBD1 (5 bases). The germline V and J ends were trimmed by 8 bases and 6 bases, with 10 bases remaining between them. CDR3 length equals 10 residues. The germline V gene has CDR1 SQVTM and CDR2 ANQGSEA. The CDR3 spells CSLGGNGYTF. The DNA of the CDR3 is TGCAGCCTCGGGGGGAATGGCTACACCTTC.

This clone was counted a few times. The chain recombines TRBV11-2 with TRBJ2-3, with 8 bases that match TRBD2. Germline V gene sequence: CDR1 SGHAT, CDR2 FQNNGV. Unmatched junction bases numbered 6, after V lost 5 bases and J lost 5 bases. CDR3 length: 14 residues. As DNA, the CDR3 is TGTGCCAGCAGCCGGGGGGGGGCCGAAGATACGCAGTATTTT. Translation gives CASSRGGAEDTQYF.

The chain employs TRBV6-6 and TRBJ1-2, with D uncertain. Between the trimmed V and J ends, which lost 7 bases and 0 bases, there was a span of 9 bases. CDR1 is MNHNY and CDR2 is SVGAGI in the germline V gene (reference sequence). This CDR3 comprises 13 residues. CDR3 in amino acids: CASKTLSNYGYTF. The CDR3 coding sequence is TGTGCCAGCAAAACACTCTCTAACTATGGCTACACCTTC.

The V and J genes are TRBV6-1 and TRBJ2-2; D might be TRBD1 or TRBD2, each matching 5 bases. Deletions cut 2 bases from V and 5 bases from J, with 15 bases between. Germline values: CDR1 MNHNS, CDR2 SASEGT. The CDR3 is 16 amino acids. The CDR3: CASSEPRDGETGELFF. The CDR3, as DNA: TGTGCCAGCAGTGAACCAAGGGACGGGGAGACCGGGGAGCTGTTTTTT.

This clone turned up a few times. The rearrangement links TRBV5-6 to TRBJ2-3; 9 nucleotides align to TRBD2. V shed 2 bases, J shed 3 bases, and the junction held 7 bases outside the gene matches. There are 16 residues in the CDR3. CDR1 is SGHDT, CDR2 YYEEEE, per germline. This CDR3 reads CASSLRAGGSTDTQYF. The CDR3 DNA follows: TGTGCCAGCAGCTTACGAGCGGGGGGATCGACAGATACGCAGTATTTT.

This clone is medium-sized within its sample. The V gene is TRBV6-4, the J gene TRBJ2-6; D remains ambiguous. Germline V lookup: CDR1 MRHNA, CDR2 SNTAGT. Deletions cut 2 bases from V and 0 bases from J, with 2 bases between. CDR3 length: 14 residues. The CDR3 sequence: CASSDNSGANVLTF. The CDR3 DNA reads as TGTGCCAGCAGTGACAACTCTGGGGCCAACGTCCTGACTTTC.

CDR3 residues: CASTPDGGETQYF. In DNA form, the CDR3 reads TGTGCCAGCACTCCCGACGGCGGGGAGACCCAGTACTTC. The V and J genes are TRBV2 and TRBJ2-5; D perhaps matches TRBD2 (5 bases). The V gene's germline CDR1 is SNHLY and CDR2 FYNNEI. The CDR3 spans 13 residues. V was shortened by 7 bases and J by 5 bases, with 14 bases between the two germline ends.

V and J are TRBV27 and TRBJ2-3; D is undetermined. The ends were cut back, 5 bases at V and 6 bases at J, with 18 bases in the middle. The germline gives CDR1 MNHEY, CDR2 SMNVEV (reference sequence). This CDR3 has 15 residues. CDR3 coding DNA: TGTGCCAGCAGTATCGACCCCCGCTCGGTTGATACGCAGTATTTT. Translating gives CASSIDPRSVDTQYF.

This rearrangement joins TRBV7-9 to TRBJ2-1; D is perhaps TRBD1 or TRBD2 (5 bases each). Per the germline V gene, CDR1 is SEHNR and CDR2 is FQNEAQ (reference sequence). V shed 4 bases and J shed 0 bases, with 13 bases lying between them. The CDR3 contains 16 residues. DNA of the CDR3: TGTGCCAGCAGCTCGGACGGGACCCTCTCCTACAATGAGCAGTTCTTC. Translating it yields CASSSDGTLSYNEQFF.

The rearrangement joins TRBV29-1 to TRBJ2-5, with a weak D call TRBD1 (6 bases). Germline values: CDR1 SQVTM, CDR2 ANQGSEA. The germline V and J ends were trimmed by 3 bases and 5 bases, with 13 bases remaining between them. CDR3 length: 13 residues. The CDR3 sequence: CSVEGDIRETQYF. The CDR3 DNA reads as TGCAGCGTTGAGGGGGACATTCGGGAGACCCAGTACTTC.

The rearrangement links TRBV6-5 to TRBJ2-3; D might be TRBD2 (5 bases). Germline CDR1 and CDR2: MNHEY and SVGAGI. V lost 5 bases and J lost 0, with 9 bases in between. This CDR3 region has 14 residues. The CDR3 here is CASSLGLSTDTQYF. The CDR3 DNA reads TGTGCCAGCAGTCTCGGACTGAGCACAGATACGCAGTATTTT.